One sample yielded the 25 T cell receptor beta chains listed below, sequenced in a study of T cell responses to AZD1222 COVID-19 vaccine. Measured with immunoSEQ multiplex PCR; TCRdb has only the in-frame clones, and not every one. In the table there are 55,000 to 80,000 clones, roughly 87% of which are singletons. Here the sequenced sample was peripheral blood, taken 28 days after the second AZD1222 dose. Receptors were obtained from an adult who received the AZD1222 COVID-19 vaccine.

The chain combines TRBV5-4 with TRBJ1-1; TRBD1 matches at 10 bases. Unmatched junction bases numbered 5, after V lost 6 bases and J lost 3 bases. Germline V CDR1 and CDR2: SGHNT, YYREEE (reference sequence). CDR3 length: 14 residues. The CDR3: CASTSDRGDTEAFF. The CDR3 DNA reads TGTGCCAGCACCTCGGACAGGGGGGACACTGAAGCTTTCTTT. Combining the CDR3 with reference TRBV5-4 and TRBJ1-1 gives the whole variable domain ETGVTQSPTHLIKTRGQQVTLRCSSQSGHNTVSWYQQALGQGPQFIFQYYREEENGRGNFPPRFSGLQFPNYSSELNVNALELDDSALYLCASTSDRGDTEAFFGQGTRLTVV.

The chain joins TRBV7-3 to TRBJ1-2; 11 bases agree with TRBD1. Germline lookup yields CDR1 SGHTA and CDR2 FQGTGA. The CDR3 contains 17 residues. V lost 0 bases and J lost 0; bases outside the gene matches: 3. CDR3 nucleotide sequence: TGTGCCAGCAGCTTAACAGGACAGGGGGCAGCTAACTATGGCTACACCTTC. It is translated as CASSLTGQGAANYGYTF.

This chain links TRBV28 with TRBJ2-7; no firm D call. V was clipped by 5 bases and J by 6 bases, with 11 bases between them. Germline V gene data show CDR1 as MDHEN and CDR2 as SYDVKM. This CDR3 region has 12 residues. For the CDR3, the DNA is TGTGCCAGCAGTCTAAATCATTTCGAGCAGTACTTC. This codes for CASSLNHFEQYF.

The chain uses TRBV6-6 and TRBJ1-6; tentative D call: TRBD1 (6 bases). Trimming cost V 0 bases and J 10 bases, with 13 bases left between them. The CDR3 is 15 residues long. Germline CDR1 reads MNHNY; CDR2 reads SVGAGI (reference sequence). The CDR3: CASSYSTGDGSPLHF. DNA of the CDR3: TGTGCCAGCAGTTACTCGACAGGAGATGGCTCACCCCTCCACTTT.

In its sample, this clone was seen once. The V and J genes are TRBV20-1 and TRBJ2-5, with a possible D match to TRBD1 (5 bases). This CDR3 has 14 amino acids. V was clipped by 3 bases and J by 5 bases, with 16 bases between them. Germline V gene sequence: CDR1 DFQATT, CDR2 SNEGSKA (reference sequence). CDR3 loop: CSASRSGIRETQYF. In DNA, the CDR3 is TGCAGTGCTAGTAGGTCAGGGATTAGGGAGACCCAGTACTTC.

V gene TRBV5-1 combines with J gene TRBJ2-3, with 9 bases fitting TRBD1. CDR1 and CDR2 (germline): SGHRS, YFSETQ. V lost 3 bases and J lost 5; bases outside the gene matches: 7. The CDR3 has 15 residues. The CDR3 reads CASSSGQGFGDTQYF. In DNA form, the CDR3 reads TGCGCCAGCAGCTCGGGACAGGGTTTCGGAGATACGCAGTATTTT.

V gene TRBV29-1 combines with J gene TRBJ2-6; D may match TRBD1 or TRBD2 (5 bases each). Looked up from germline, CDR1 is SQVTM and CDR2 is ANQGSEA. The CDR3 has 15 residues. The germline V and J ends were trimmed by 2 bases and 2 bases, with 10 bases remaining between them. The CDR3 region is CSVELRGAGANVLTF. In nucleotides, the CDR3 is TGCAGCGTTGAATTACGGGGCGCTGGGGCCAACGTCCTGACTTTC.

CDR3 protein: CASSLGTGGPLTGELFF. The CDR3 coding sequence is TGTGCCAGCAGCTTAGGGACAGGGGGACCCCTCACCGGGGAGCTGTTTTTT. The chain has TRBV7-9 and TRBJ2-2; 10 positions agree with TRBD1. J lost 4 bases, V lost 1 base, and 6 bases had no gene match. The CDR3 length is 17 residues. CDR1 SEHNR and CDR2 FQNEAQ come from the germline V gene (reference sequence).

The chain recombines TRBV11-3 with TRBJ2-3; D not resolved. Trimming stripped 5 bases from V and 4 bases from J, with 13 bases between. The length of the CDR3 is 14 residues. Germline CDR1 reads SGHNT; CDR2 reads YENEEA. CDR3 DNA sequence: TGTGCCAGCAGCCTCGGCGATTACGCAGATACGCAGTATTTT. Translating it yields CASSLGDYADTQYF.

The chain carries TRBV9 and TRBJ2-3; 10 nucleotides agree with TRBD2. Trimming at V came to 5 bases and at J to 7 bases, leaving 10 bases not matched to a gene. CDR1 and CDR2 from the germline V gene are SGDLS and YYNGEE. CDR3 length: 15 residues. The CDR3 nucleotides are TGTGCCAGCAGTCAGAGCGGGAGGGATCTCAATACGCAGTATTTT. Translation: CASSQSGRDLNTQYF.

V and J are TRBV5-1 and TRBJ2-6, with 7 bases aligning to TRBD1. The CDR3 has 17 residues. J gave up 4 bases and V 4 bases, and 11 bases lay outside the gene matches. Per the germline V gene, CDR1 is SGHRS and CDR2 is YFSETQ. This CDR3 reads CASSPKGQAYGANVLTF. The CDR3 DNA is TGCGCCAGCAGCCCCAAAGGACAGGCTTACGGGGCCAACGTCCTGACTTTC.

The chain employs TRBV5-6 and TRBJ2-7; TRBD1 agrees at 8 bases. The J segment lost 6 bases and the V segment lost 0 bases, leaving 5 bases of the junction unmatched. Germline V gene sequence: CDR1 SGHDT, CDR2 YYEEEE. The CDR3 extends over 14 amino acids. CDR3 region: CASSLAGGSGEQYF. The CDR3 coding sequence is TGTGCCAGCAGCTTGGCAGGGGGCTCTGGCGAGCAGTACTTC.

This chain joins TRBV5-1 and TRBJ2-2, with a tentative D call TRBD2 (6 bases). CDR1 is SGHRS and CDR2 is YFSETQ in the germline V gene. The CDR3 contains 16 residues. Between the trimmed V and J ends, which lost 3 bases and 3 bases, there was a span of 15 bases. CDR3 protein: CASSSTSRVDTGELFF. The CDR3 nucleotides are TGCGCCAGCAGCTCTACTAGCAGGGTCGACACCGGGGAGCTGTTTTTT.

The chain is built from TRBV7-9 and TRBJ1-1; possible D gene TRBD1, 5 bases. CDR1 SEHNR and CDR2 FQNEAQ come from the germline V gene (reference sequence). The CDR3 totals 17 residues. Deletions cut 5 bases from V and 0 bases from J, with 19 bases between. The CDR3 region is CASSPGGRLALNTEAFF. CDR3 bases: TGTGCCAGCAGCCCCGGGGGACGCCTTGCCTTGAACACTGAAGCTTTCTTT.

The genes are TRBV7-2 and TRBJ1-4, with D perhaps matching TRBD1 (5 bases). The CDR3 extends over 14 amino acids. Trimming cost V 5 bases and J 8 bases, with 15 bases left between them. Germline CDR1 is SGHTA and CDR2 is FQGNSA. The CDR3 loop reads CASSPAQGGEKLFF. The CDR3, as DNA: TGTGCCAGCAGCCCGGCGCAGGGTGGGGAAAAACTGTTTTTT. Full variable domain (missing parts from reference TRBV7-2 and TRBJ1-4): GAGVSQSPSNKVTEKGKDVELRCDPISGHTALYWYRQSLGQGLEFLIYFQGNSAPDKSGLPSDRFSAERTGGSVSTLTIQRTQQEDSAVYLCASSPAQGGEKLFFGSGTQLSVL.

CDR3 amino acids: CASSPEPRGGQPQHF. The CDR3 DNA reads TGTGCCAGCTCACCAGAACCCAGGGGAGGTCAGCCCCAGCATTTT. The chain is built from TRBV18 and TRBJ1-5; tentatively, D is TRBD1 (6 bases). The germline V gene has CDR1 KGHSH and CDR2 LQKENI. The CDR3 is 15 residues long. V lost 2 bases and J 6 bases, leaving 14 bases between the germline ends.

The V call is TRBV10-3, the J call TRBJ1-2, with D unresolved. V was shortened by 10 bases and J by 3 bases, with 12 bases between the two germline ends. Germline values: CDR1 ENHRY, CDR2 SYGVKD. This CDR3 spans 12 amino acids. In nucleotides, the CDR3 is TGTGCCAGTAAACTTGGGGACTATGGCTACACCTTC. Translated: CASKLGDYGYTF.

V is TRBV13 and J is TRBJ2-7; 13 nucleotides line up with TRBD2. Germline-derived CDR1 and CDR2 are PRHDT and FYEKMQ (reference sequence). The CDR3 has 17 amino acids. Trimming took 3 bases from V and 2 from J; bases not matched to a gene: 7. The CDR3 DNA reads TGTGCCAGCAGCTTTCTCGGACTAGCGGGAGTGACCTACGAGCAGTACTTC. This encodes CASSFLGLAGVTYEQYF. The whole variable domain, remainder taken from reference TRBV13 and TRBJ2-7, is AAGVIQSPRHLIKEKRETATLKCYPIPRHDTVYWYQQGPGQDPQFLISFYEKMQSDKGSIPDRFSAQQFSDYHSELNMSSLELGDSALYFCASSFLGLAGVTYEQYFGPGTRLTVT.

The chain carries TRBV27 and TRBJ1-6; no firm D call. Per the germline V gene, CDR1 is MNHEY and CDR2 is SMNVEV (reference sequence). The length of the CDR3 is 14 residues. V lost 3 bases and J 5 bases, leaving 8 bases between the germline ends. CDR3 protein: CASSFYGDNSPLHF. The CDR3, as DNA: TGTGCCAGCAGTTTTTACGGTGATAATTCACCCCTCCACTTT.

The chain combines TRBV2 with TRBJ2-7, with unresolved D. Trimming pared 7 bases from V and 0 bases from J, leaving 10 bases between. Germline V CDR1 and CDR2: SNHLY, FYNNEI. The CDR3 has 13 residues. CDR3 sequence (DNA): TGTGCCAGCACCGCTAAGGGCTCCTACGAGCAGTACTTC. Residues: CASTAKGSYEQYF.

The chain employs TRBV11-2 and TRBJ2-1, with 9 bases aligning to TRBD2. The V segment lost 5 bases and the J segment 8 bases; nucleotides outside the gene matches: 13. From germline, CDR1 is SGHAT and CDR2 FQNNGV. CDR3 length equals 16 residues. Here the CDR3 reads CASSKTGTSIGYEQFF. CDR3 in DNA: TGTGCCAGCAGCAAAACCGGGACTAGCATAGGCTATGAGCAGTTCTTC.

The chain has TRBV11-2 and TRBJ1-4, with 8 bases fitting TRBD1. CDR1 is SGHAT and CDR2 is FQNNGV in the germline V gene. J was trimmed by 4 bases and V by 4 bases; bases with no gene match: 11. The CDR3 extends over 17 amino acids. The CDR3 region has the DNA TGTGCCAGCAGCTCAAATCCCGCAGGGGGCCTTAATGAAAAACTGTTTTTT. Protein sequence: CASSSNPAGGLNEKLFF.

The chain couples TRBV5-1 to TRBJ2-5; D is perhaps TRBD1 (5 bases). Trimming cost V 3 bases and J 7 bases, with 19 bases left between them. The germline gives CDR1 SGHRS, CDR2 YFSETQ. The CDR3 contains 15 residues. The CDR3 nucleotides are TGCGCCAGCAGCTCCTCGAGTAGGGAAAGGGGGACCCAGTACTTC. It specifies CASSSSSRERGTQYF. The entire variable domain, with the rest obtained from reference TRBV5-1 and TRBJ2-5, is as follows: KAGVTQTPRYLIKTRGQQVTLSCSPISGHRSVSWYQQTPGQGLQFLFEYFSETQRNKGNFPGRFSGRQFSNSRSEMNVSTLELGDSALYLCASSSSSRERGTQYFGPGTRLLVL.

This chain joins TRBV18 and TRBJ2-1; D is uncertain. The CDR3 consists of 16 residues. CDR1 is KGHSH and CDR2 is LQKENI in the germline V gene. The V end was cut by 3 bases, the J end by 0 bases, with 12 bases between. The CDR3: CASSPLMERSYNEQFF. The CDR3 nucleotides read TGTGCCAGCTCACCCCTTATGGAACGCTCCTACAATGAGCAGTTCTTC.

The CDR3 is CASSVGASGSHEQFF. CDR3 DNA sequence: TGTGCCAGCAGCGTAGGGGCTAGCGGGAGCCATGAGCAGTTCTTC. The chain employs TRBV9 and TRBJ2-1; 10 nucleotides align to TRBD2. The germline V gene has CDR1 SGDLS and CDR2 YYNGEE. The CDR3 loop spans 15 amino acids. Losses at the gene ends were 0 bases for V and 8 bases for J; bases not matched to a gene: 5.